These T cell receptor beta chains were read from a single sample in a study of T cell repertoires in cytomegalovirus infection. Their specific antigens are unknown. TCRdb recomputed calls from the reads with MiXCR, one row per CDR3 protein. The sample consists of approximately 1,000,000 distinct CDR3 sequences, roughly 30% of them appearing once. The source material was cultured CD8+ T cells from PBMCs, sampled from culture after CMV antigen stimulation. These receptors originate from a human donor in good health (CMV status not recorded). Some clones in this sample may be carry-over from other donors' samples. Both conserved end residues are part of each CDR3. A D gene is named only where the DNA matches it firmly. Clone size is stated in some rows and not others, as once, few, many or a class when expanded.

d_call clone_size j_call v_call cdr3_nt cdr3_aa
- - TRBJ2-3 TRBV20-1 TGCAGTGCTAGAGTACAGGGTAGTTACACGCAGTATTTT CSARVQGSYTQYF
TRBD1 many TRBJ1-5 TRBV27 TGTGCCAGCAGTTTCGGACAGGGCCCCCTTCAGCCCCAGCATTTT CASSFGQGPLQPQHF
TRBD2 - TRBJ2-5 TRBV7-8 TGTGCCAGCGGGGGGGGAGCGGGGGCGACCCAGTACTTC CASGGGAGATQYF
- - TRBJ1-2 TRBV14 TGTGCCAGCAGCCAAGGCTCAAACGATCGGTCTAAAAATGACTATGGCTACACCTTC CASSQGSNDRSKNDYGYTF
- many TRBJ1-6 TRBV7-2 TGTGCCAGCAGCTTAAGTCAGGCCTTCTCCTATAATTCACCCCTCCACTTT CASSLSQAFSYNSPLHF
- - TRBJ1-1 TRBV27 TGTGCCAGCAGTTTTGGGGCGGCCACTGAAGCTTTCTTT CASSFGAATEAFF
- - TRBJ1-2 TRBV4-1 TGCGCCAGCAGCCGGGGGTCGAGGGGTATCTATGGCTACACCTTC CASSRGSRGIYGYTF
- many TRBJ1-2 TRBV7-2 TGTGCCAGCAGCTTCGGCCTCTTGGACAGCTATGGCTACACCTTC CASSFGLLDSYGYTF
- - TRBJ1-2 TRBV6-8 TGTGCCAGCAGCCTTAAGCGAAGCTACACCTTC CASSLKRSYTF
TRBD1 few TRBJ2-1 TRBV20-1 TGCAGTGCTGACAGGGTTGAGCAGTTCTTC CSADRVEQFF
TRBD1 few TRBJ1-3 TRBV4-1 TGCGCCAGCAGCGCTCGGACAGGAGGCTCTGGAAACACCATATATTTT CASSARTGGSGNTIYF
- many TRBJ2-3 TRBV7-2 TGTGCCAGCAGCTCGGGACTTCGCACAGATACGCAGTATTTT CASSSGLRTDTQYF
- - TRBJ2-3 TRBV6-1 TGTGCCAGCAGTTACACGGGGCGCGTCACAGATACGCAGTATTTT CASSYTGRVTDTQYF
TRBD1 - TRBJ2-3 TRBV27 TGTGCCAGCGGACAGGGTAGAGAAGATACGCAGTATTTT CASGQGREDTQYF
- few TRBJ2-3 TRBV12-3/TRBV12-4 TGTGCCAGCAGTTTTGGTCCGGGACGGACGCAGTATTTT CASSFGPGRTQYF
- - TRBJ2-1 TRBV20-1 TGCAGTGCTATGGACCCCTCCTACAATGAGCAGTTCTTC CSAMDPSYNEQFF
- few TRBJ2-2 TRBV4-2 TGTGCCAGCAGCCAAGTTATCGGACCCGCAATTATAACTGCCACCGGGGAGCTGTTTTTT CASSQVIGPAIITATGELFF
- - TRBJ2-7 TRBV3-1 TGTGCCAGCAGCCAAGGAGAAAATCCCCCCACCTACGAGCAGTACTTC CASSQGENPPTYEQYF
- few TRBJ2-3 TRBV7-6 TGTGCCAGCAGCTTTCTAGGGGAGGAGGCCACAGATACGCAGTATTTT CASSFLGEEATDTQYF
- few TRBJ1-2 TRBV2 TGTGCCAGCAGTTCGCCATTCGGACAGTTCTATGGCTACACCTTC CASSSPFGQFYGYTF
- - TRBJ1-5 TRBV4-3 TGCGCCAGCAGCCAAGCCCACAGAATTAATAGCAATCAGCCCCAGCATTTT CASSQAHRINSNQPQHF
- few TRBJ1-6 TRBV4-1 TGCGCCAGCAGCCAAGATTTTCAAGTCTATAATTCACCCCTCCACTTT CASSQDFQVYNSPLHF
- few TRBJ2-5 TRBV12-5 TGTGCTAGTGGTTTGGTCATAGCGAACATCCAAGAGACCCAGTACTTC CASGLVIANIQETQYF
- few TRBJ2-2 TRBV12-3/TRBV12-4 TGTGCCAGCAGTTTCGAGACACCCAACACCGGGGAGCTGTTTTTT CASSFETPNTGELFF
- few TRBJ2-3 TRBV28 TGTGCCAGCAGTCTCCCCCGTGGCGATACGCAGTATTTT CASSLPRGDTQYF
- - TRBJ2-2 TRBV27 TGTGCCAGCAGTCTATCTCCGGGGATAGGCACCGGGGAGCTGTTTTTT CASSLSPGIGTGELFF
TRBD1 - TRBJ1-5 TRBV13 TGTGCCAGCAGCTTCGGACAGGGAGACAATCAGCCCCAGCATTTT CASSFGQGDNQPQHF
TRBD1 few TRBJ2-3 TRBV6-4 TGTGCCAGCAGTGACAGACCGACAGGGCTCACAGATACGCAGTATTTT CASSDRPTGLTDTQYF
TRBD2 - TRBJ2-2 TRBV20-1 TGCAGTGCTAGAGAAACCGGGACTAGGGTCCCCGGCGGGGAGCTGTTTTTT CSARETGTRVPGGELFF
TRBD1 - TRBJ2-5 TRBV7-8 TGTGCCAGCAGCTTTTACGGTGGGGACAGGGGACAAGAGACCCAGTACTTC CASSFYGGDRGQETQYF
TRBD2 few TRBJ2-4 TRBV7-9 TGTGCCAGCAGCCTCCCCGGGGAAGGGAGGGACATTCAGTACTTC CASSLPGEGRDIQYF